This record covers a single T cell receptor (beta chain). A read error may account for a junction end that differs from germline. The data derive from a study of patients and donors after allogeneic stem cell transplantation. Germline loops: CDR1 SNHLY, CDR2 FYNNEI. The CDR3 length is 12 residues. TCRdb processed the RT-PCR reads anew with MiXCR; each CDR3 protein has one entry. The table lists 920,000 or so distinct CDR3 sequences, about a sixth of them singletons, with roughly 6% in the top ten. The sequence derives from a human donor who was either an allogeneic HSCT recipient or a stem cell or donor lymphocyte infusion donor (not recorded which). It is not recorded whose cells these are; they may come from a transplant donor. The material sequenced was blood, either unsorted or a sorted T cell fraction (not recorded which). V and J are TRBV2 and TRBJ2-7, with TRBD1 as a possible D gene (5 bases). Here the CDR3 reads CAGSEDISEQYF. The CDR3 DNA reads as TGTGCCGGCAGTGAGGACATCTCAGAGCAGTACTTC.